The 26 T cell receptor beta chains in this list originate from one sample, sequenced in a study of technical replicates of blood from several donors. The method was immunoSEQ multiplex PCR; TCRdb's version includes in-frame clones alone and lacks a portion of them. The sample holds fewer than 90,000 clones, roughly 90% seen once. Input material: T cells isolated from PBMCs. Every receptor here comes from a human donor in good health.

The J gene is TRBJ2-2, the V gene TRBV14; D possibly corresponds to TRBD1 (6 bases). The CDR3 has 18 residues. V lost 0 bases and J lost 1, with 15 bases in between. The germline V gene has CDR1 SGHDN and CDR2 FVKESK. In DNA, the CDR3 is TGTGCCAGCAGCCAAGATAAGTTGGGGGCCTTGAACACCGGGGAGCTGTTTTTT. Residues: CASSQDKLGALNTGELFF.

The gene calls are TRBV5-6 and TRBJ2-1; tentative D call: TRBD2 (5 bases). The CDR3 has 16 amino acids. The V and J ends lost 0 bases and 0 bases respectively, with 10 bases between them. Germline-derived CDR1 and CDR2 are SGHDT and YYEEEE. CDR3 DNA: TGTGCCAGCAGCTTGGATAGCGCGAGCTCCTACAATGAGCAGTTCTTC. This translates into CASSLDSASSYNEQFF.

This rearrangement joins TRBV5-4 to TRBJ2-1; perhaps TRBD1 as D (5 bases). Germline-derived CDR1 and CDR2 are SGHNT and YYREEE (reference sequence). The CDR3 covers 13 residues. Trimming shortened V by 6 bases and J by 4 bases, and 11 bases separated the two germline ends. The DNA for the CDR3 is TGTGCCAGCACATTGCAGGGATACAATGAGCAGTTCTTC. This gives the protein CASTLQGYNEQFF.

This chain links TRBV5-1 with TRBJ2-1; TRBD2 agrees at 15 bases. Germline V gives CDR1 SGHRS, CDR2 YFSETQ. Trimming removed 4 bases from V and 8 bases from J; junction bases left unmatched: 7. The CDR3 runs to 16 residues. The CDR3 is CASSVGLAGGNHEQFF. CDR3 DNA sequence: TGCGCCAGCAGCGTGGGACTAGCGGGAGGAAACCATGAGCAGTTCTTC.

This clone was counted a single time. The chain is built from TRBV18 and TRBJ1-5; D uncertain. Germline V gene lookup returns CDR1 KGHSH and CDR2 LQKENI. Deletions cut 4 bases from V and 0 bases from J, with 10 bases between. The CDR3 consists of 15 residues. The CDR3 sequence: CASSRGVSSNQPQHF. The CDR3 nucleotides read TGTGCCAGCTCACGGGGAGTTTCTAGCAATCAGCCCCAGCATTTT.

The CDR3 nucleotides are TGTGCCAGCAGTGAAGTTAGCGGGAGCTCCTACGAGCAGTACTTC. This gives the protein CASSEVSGSSYEQYF. This chain connects TRBV6-1 to TRBJ2-7; TRBD2 matches at 9 bases. The V segment lost 1 base and the J segment 0 bases; nucleotides outside the gene matches: 1. Germline CDR1 MNHNS, CDR2 SASEGT. This CDR3 has 15 amino acids.

In its sample, this clone was seen once. The chain uses TRBV4-3 and TRBJ2-7, with D perhaps TRBD1 (5 bases). The V and J ends lost 1 base and 3 bases respectively, with 10 bases between them. Germline V lookup: CDR1 LGHNA, CDR2 YSLEER. This CDR3 contains 14 residues. DNA for the CDR3: TGCGCCAGCAGCCAAGGGCAGGGAAACTACGAGCAGTACTTC. Protein product: CASSQGQGNYEQYF.

DNA of the CDR3: TGTGCCAGCAGCGTATCTGGGGCTTCTGGAAACACCATATATTTT. Translated, it gives CASSVSGASGNTIYF. The rearrangement uses TRBV9 and TRBJ1-3; the D gene is possibly TRBD1 (5 bases). The CDR3 extends over 15 amino acids. CDR1 is SGDLS and CDR2 is YYNGEE in the germline V gene. Deletions cut 1 base from V and 1 base from J, with 9 bases between.

V gene TRBV18 combines with J gene TRBJ1-4; no reliable D call. Germline V gene data show CDR1 as KGHSH and CDR2 as LQKENI. Trimming left V 3 bases short and J 3 bases short, with 11 bases between. This CDR3 contains 15 residues. CDR3 sequence (DNA): TGTGCCAGCTCACCCCGAGATCCTCCTAATGAAAAACTGTTTTTT. Protein sequence: CASSPRDPPNEKLFF. Variable domain in full (rest from reference TRBV18 and TRBJ1-4): NAGVMQNPRHLVRRRGQEARLRCSPMKGHSHVYWYRQLPEEGLKFMVYLQKENIIDESGMPKERFSAEFPKEGPSILRIQQVVRGDSAAYFCASSPRDPPNEKLFFGSGTQLSVL.

The chain couples TRBV6-5 to TRBJ2-5; maybe TRBD2 (5 bases). The V end lost 3 bases, the J end lost 1 base, and 15 bases lay between the germline ends. The CDR3 spans 16 residues. Germline V lookup: CDR1 MNHEY, CDR2 SVGAGI. CDR3: CASSYLIGNPQETQYF. CDR3 bases: TGTGCCAGCAGTTATCTTATCGGGAATCCCCAAGAGACCCAGTACTTC.

The rearrangement links TRBV27 to TRBJ1-2; maybe TRBD1 (6 bases). With 2 bases removed from V and 7 bases from J, the gap between germline ends came to 11 bases. The CDR3 runs to 13 residues. The germline gives CDR1 MNHEY, CDR2 SMNVEV (reference sequence). The DNA of the CDR3 is TGTGCCAGCAGTTTAAGGCCAGGGGTTGGCTACACCTTC. This encodes CASSLRPGVGYTF.

The chain carries TRBV6-6 and TRBJ2-7; 11 positions match TRBD2. Germline CDR1 is MNHNY and CDR2 is SVGAGI (reference sequence). The CDR3 sequence is 12 residues long. CDR3 protein: CASGRASYEQYF. In DNA, the CDR3 is TGTGCTAGCGGGAGGGCCTCATACGAGCAGTACTTC.

The chain has TRBV6-5 and TRBJ1-4; maybe TRBD1 (6 bases). V was trimmed by 5 bases and J by 0 bases, leaving 10 bases between them. The CDR3 extends over 15 amino acids. In germline, CDR1 is MNHEY, CDR2 SVGAGI. The CDR3 nucleotides are TGTGCCAGCAGTCGAGGGGGACCAACTAATGAAAAACTGTTTTTT. As protein: CASSRGGPTNEKLFF.

The J gene is TRBJ2-7, the V gene TRBV28; 7 bases align to TRBD2. From germline, CDR1 is MDHEN and CDR2 SYDVKM. The ends lost 3 bases at V and 6 bases at J; junction bases unmatched: 5. This CDR3 spans 13 amino acids. DNA for the CDR3: TGTGCCAGCAGTTTCCCGACGGGGGGCGAGCAGTACTTC. This sequence encodes CASSFPTGGEQYF.

This chain links TRBV28 with TRBJ1-2; no clear D. Germline V gives CDR1 MDHEN, CDR2 SYDVKM. The CDR3 sequence is 13 residues long. Trimming removed 2 bases at V and 4 bases at J, with 8 bases between. The DNA of the CDR3 is TGTGCCAGCAGTTTACCCCAACTCTATGGCTACACCTTC. Translating gives CASSLPQLYGYTF.

CDR3 sequence reads: CASSSTGQTQYF. The CDR3, as DNA: TGTGCCAGCAGCTCCACGGGTCAGACCCAATACTTC. This chain uses TRBV5-4 with TRBJ2-4; D is unresolved. V lost 3 bases, J lost 16 bases, and 17 bases lay in between. Germline CDR1 SGHNT, CDR2 YYREEE (reference sequence). The length of the CDR3 is 12 residues.

This sequence joins TRBV7-2 and TRBJ1-4; TRBD1 aligns across 8 bases. With 5 bases clipped from V and 5 bases from J, the junction kept 16 bases outside the gene matches. The germline CDR1 and CDR2 sequences are SGHTA and FQGNSA. This CDR3 is built from 18 residues. DNA of the CDR3: TGTGCCAGCAGCACCGGTCCCGGGACAGGAAGGGGCAATGAAAAACTGTTTTTT. Encoded protein: CASSTGPGTGRGNEKLFF.

The gene calls are TRBV18 and TRBJ2-3; no definite D call. This CDR3 is 12 amino acids long. The germline V gene has CDR1 KGHSH and CDR2 LQKENI. V lost 2 bases, J lost 8 bases, and 8 bases lay in between. The CDR3 here is CASSPERSTQYF. DNA of the CDR3: TGTGCCAGCTCACCAGAGCGAAGTACGCAGTATTTT.

This chain connects TRBV20-1 to TRBJ2-1, with D possibly matching TRBD1 (6 bases). CDR1 and CDR2 from the germline V gene are DFQATT and SNEGSKA (reference sequence). The CDR3 is made up of 10 amino acids. Trimming left V 8 bases short and J 7 bases short, with 9 bases between. CDR3 in DNA: TGCAGTTTACAGGGTAATGAGCAGTTCTTC. It specifies CSLQGNEQFF.

The chain links TRBV10-3 to TRBJ2-5, with 10 positions matching TRBD2. This CDR3 spans 15 amino acids. V lost 10 bases, J lost 4 bases, and 12 bases stayed unmatched. Germline values: CDR1 ENHRY, CDR2 SYGVKD. The CDR3 here is CASTQSGRAGETQYF. CDR3 DNA sequence: TGTGCCAGCACACAGAGCGGGAGGGCCGGAGAGACCCAGTACTTC.

The chain has TRBV29-1 and TRBJ2-1; possible D gene TRBD2, 6 bases. Trimming pared 0 bases from V and 0 bases from J, leaving 6 bases between. Germline-derived CDR1 and CDR2 are SQVTM and ANQGSEA. The CDR3 is 14 residues long. The CDR3 DNA is TGCAGCGTTGAAGACGGGAGCTCCTACAATGAGCAGTTCTTC. Translated, it gives CSVEDGSSYNEQFF.

This chain connects TRBV19 to TRBJ2-4; TRBD1 agrees at 9 bases. The CDR3 length is 17 residues. V lost 5 bases, J lost 1 base, and 9 bases stayed unmatched. Germline V gene data show CDR1 as LNHDA and CDR2 as SQIVND (reference sequence). The CDR3 bases are TGTGCCAGTAGTTCCATCACAGGGGGCAAGGCCAAAAACATTCAGTACTTC. Amino acid sequence: CASSSITGGKAKNIQYF. Filled out from reference TRBV19 and TRBJ2-4, the complete variable domain reads DGGITQSPKYLFRKEGQNVTLSCEQNLNHDAMYWYRQDPGQGLRLIYYSQIVNDFQKGDIAEGYSVSREKKESFPLTVTSAQKNPTAFYLCASSSITGGKAKNIQYFGAGTRLSVL.

The chain has TRBV4-1 and TRBJ2-2; no clear D. CDR1 is MGHRA and CDR2 is YSYEKL in the germline V gene. CDR3 length equals 12 residues. V dropped 1 base and J dropped 9 bases, with 6 bases sitting between them. The CDR3 region has the DNA TGCGCCAGCAGCCAAGTCAGGAGGGAGCTGTTTTTT. This translates into CASSQVRRELFF.

This clone showed up just once. The chain uses TRBV19 and TRBJ1-2; the D is unclear. The V gene lost 3 bases and the J gene lost 4 bases, with 6 bases spanning the gap. CDR3 length: 12 residues. From germline, CDR1 is LNHDA and CDR2 SQIVND (reference sequence). CDR3 sequence: CASSMAGYGYTF. CDR3 DNA: TGTGCCAGTAGTATGGCAGGCTATGGCTACACCTTC.

This chain connects TRBV5-6 to TRBJ2-7, with D perhaps matching TRBD1 (5 bases). This CDR3 comprises 14 residues. The ends were cut back, 4 bases at V and 3 bases at J, with 14 bases in the middle. Germline V lookup: CDR1 SGHDT, CDR2 YYEEEE. The CDR3 nucleotides read TGTGCCAGCAGCCCCGACAGCCTATTCTACGAGCAGTACTTC. This gives the protein CASSPDSLFYEQYF.

This clone was recorded once. The genes are TRBV11-3 and TRBJ2-1, with D unclear. Per the germline V gene, CDR1 is SGHNT and CDR2 is YENEEA. This CDR3 region has 15 residues. Trimming left V 5 bases short and J 7 bases short, with 18 bases between. CDR3 coding DNA: TGTGCCAGCAGCCCCCCTCGTGGAGCTGGAAATGAGCAGTTCTTC. Protein sequence: CASSPPRGAGNEQFF.